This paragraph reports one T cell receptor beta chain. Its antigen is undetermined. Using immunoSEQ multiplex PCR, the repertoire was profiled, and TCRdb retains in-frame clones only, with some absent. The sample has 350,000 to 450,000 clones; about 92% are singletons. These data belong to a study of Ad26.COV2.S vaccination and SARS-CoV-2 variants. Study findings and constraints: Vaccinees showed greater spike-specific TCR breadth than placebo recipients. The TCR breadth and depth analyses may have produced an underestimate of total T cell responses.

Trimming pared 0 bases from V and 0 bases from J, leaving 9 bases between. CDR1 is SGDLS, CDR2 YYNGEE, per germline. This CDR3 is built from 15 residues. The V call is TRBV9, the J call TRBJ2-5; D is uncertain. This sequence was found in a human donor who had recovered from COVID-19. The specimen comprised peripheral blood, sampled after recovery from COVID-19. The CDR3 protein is CASSVVSDHQETQYF. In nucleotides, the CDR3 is TGTGCCAGCAGCGTAGTAAGTGACCACCAAGAGACCCAGTACTTC.